This TCR beta chain was identified in a study of cytomegalovirus exposure and HLA in healthy donors. As for this clone: As yet, its antigen is unknown.

60 Vbeta and 13 Jbeta primers were used in PCR. Generated by immunoSEQ multiplex PCR, the TCRdb table keeps only in-frame clones and is missing some. The table has 95,000 to 150,000 clones, 10% seen once. The V and J ends lost 3 bases and 0 bases, in that order; junction bases with no gene match: 7. Per the germline V gene, CDR1 is ENHRY and CDR2 is SYGVKD. The CDR3 consists of 17 residues. General study points: Sequence variants that were highly shared formed a cluster that was likely a sequencing artifact. The study listed approximately 160 cytomegalovirus-associated TCR beta chains.

This receptor was taken from a woman aged 18 to 35 in good health and CMV-seropositive. The chain has TRBV10-3 and TRBJ2-1; TRBD2 matches 8 bases. Sample: PBMCs. CDR3 nucleotides: TGTGCCATCAGTGAACGCCTAGCGGGCCCCTCCTACAATGAGCAGTTCTTC. Its protein is CAISERLAGPSYNEQFF.